This TCR beta chain was documented in a study of T cells of healthy individuals. TCRdb redid the calling of the 5' RACE reads with MiXCR, one entry per CDR3 protein. Of more than 60,000 distinct CDR3 sequences in the sample, around 15% were seen once. The TCR originated in a human donor in good health.

CDR3: CASRQTGDAWETQYF. The CDR3 nucleotides are TGTGCCAGCAGACAAACAGGGGATGCTTGGGAGACCCAGTACTTC. The chain couples TRBV7-3 to TRBJ2-5; 7 nucleotides agree with TRBD1. Trimming removed 6 bases from V and 5 bases from J; junction bases left unmatched: 12. Germline-derived CDR1 and CDR2 are SGHTA and FQGTGA. The CDR3 has 15 amino acids.